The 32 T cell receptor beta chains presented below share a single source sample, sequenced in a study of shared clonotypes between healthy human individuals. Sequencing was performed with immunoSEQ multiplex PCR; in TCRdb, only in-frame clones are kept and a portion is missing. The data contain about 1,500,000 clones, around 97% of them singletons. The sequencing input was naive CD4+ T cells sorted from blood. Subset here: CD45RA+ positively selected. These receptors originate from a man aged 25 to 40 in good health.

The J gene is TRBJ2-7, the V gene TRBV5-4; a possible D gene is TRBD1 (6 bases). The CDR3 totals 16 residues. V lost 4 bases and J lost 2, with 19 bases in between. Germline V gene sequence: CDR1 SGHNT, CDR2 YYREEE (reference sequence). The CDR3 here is CASSPDWTAITYEQYF. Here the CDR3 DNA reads TGTGCCAGCAGCCCCGACTGGACAGCGATTACCTACGAGCAGTACTTC.

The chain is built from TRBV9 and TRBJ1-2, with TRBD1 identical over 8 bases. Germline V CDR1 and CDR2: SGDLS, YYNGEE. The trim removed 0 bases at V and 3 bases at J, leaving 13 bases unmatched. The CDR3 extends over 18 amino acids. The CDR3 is CASSVGGRGQGGDYGYTF. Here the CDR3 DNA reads TGTGCCAGCAGCGTAGGAGGTAGAGGACAGGGCGGAGACTATGGCTACACCTTC.

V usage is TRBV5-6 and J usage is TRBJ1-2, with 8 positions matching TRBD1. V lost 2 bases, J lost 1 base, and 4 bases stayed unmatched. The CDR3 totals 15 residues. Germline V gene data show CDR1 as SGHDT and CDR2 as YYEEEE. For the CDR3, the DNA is TGTGCCAGCAGCTTCGGCAGGGGGCATAACTATGGCTACACCTTC. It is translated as CASSFGRGHNYGYTF.

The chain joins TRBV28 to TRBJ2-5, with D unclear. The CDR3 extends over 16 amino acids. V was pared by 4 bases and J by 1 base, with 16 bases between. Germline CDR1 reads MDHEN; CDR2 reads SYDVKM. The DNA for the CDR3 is TGTGCCAGCAGTTCCTCGTTGGCGGAAATCCAAGAGACCCAGTACTTC. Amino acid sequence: CASSSSLAEIQETQYF. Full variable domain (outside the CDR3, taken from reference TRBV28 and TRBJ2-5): DVKVTQSSRYLVKRTGEKVFLECVQDMDHENMFWYRQDPGLGLRLIYFSYDVKMKEKGDIPEGYSVSREKKERFSLILESASTNQTSMYLCASSSSLAEIQETQYFGPGTRLLVL.

This CDR3 reads CASSTPGRGETQYF. The CDR3 DNA is TGTGCCAGCAGCACCCCTGGGCGGGGAGAGACCCAGTACTTC. The V and J genes are TRBV5-4 and TRBJ2-5; maybe TRBD2 (6 bases). Germline CDR1 reads SGHNT; CDR2 reads YYREEE (reference sequence). The germline V and J ends were trimmed by 4 bases and 4 bases, with 14 bases remaining between them. This CDR3 is 14 amino acids long.

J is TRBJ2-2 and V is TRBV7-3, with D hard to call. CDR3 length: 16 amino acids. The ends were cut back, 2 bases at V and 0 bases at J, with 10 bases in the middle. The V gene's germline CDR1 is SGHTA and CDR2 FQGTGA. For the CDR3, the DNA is TGTGCCAGCAGCTTAGGGCCGGCTACGAACACCGGGGAGCTGTTTTTT. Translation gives CASSLGPATNTGELFF. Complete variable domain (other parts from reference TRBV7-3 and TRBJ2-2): GAGVSQTPSNKVTEKGKYVELRCDPISGHTALYWYRQSLGQGPEFLIYFQGTGAADDSGLPNDRFFAVRPEGSVSTLKIQRTERGDSAVYLCASSLGPATNTGELFFGEGSRLTVL.

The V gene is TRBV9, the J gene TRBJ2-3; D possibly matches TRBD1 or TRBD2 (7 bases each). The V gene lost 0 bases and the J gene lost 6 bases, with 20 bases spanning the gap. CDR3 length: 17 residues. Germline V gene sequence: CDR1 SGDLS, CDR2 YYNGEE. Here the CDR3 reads CASSVDPGGGSRDTQYF. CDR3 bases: TGTGCCAGCAGCGTAGACCCAGGGGGGGGTAGCCGCGATACGCAGTATTTT.

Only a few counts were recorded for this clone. CDR3 sequence (DNA): TGTGCCAGCAGTGTCACGGGAAGGTACGAGCAGTACTTC. Translating it yields CASSVTGRYEQYF. The gene calls are TRBV28 and TRBJ2-7; a weak D match, TRBD2 (5 bases). Germline V gene data show CDR1 as MDHEN and CDR2 as SYDVKM. With 5 bases removed from V and 4 bases from J, the gap between germline ends came to 12 bases. The CDR3 length is 13 residues.

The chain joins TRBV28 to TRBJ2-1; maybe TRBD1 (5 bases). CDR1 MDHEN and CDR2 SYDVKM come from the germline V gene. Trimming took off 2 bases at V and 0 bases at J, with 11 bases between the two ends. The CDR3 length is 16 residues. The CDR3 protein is CASSLVQGSSYNEQFF. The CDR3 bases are TGTGCCAGCAGTTTAGTCCAGGGTAGCTCCTACAATGAGCAGTTCTTC.

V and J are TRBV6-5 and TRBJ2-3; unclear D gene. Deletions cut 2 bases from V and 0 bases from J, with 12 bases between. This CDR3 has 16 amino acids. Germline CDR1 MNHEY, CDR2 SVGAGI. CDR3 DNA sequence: TGTGCCAGCAGTTACAGGGTCGCCGTAAGCACAGATACGCAGTATTTT. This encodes CASSYRVAVSTDTQYF.

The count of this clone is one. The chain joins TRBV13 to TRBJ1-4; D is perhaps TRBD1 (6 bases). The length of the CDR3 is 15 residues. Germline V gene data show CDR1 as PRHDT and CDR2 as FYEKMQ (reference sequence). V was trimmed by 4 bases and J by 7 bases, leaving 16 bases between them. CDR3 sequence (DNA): TGTGCCAGCAGCTCAAACAGGGAACTTAGTGAAAAACTGTTTTTT. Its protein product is CASSSNRELSEKLFF.

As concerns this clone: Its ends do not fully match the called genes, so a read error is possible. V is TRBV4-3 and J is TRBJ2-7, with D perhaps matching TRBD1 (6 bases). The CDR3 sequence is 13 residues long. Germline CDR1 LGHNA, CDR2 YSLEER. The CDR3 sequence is CASSQDRGGHSSF. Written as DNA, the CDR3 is TGCGCCAGCAGCCAAGATCGTGGGGGACACTCTTCCTTC.

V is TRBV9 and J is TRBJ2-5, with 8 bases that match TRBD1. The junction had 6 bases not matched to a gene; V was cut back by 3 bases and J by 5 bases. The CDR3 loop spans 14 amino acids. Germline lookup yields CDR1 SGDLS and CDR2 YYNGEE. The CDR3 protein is CASSAHDRGETQYF. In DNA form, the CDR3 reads TGTGCCAGCAGCGCCCACGACAGGGGCGAGACCCAGTACTTC.

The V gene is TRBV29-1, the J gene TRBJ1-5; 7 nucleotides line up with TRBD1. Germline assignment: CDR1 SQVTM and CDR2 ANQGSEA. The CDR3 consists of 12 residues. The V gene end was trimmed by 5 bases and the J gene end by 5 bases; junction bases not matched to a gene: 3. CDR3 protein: CSVRDSDQPQHF. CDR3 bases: TGCAGCGTTCGGGACAGTGATCAGCCCCAGCATTTT.

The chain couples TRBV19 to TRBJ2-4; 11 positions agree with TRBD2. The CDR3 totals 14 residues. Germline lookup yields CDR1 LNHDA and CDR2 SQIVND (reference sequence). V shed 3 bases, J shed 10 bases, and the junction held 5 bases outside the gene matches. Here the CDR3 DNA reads TGTGCCAGTAGTATCAGGGGGACTAGCGGTATTCAGTACTTC. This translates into CASSIRGTSGIQYF.

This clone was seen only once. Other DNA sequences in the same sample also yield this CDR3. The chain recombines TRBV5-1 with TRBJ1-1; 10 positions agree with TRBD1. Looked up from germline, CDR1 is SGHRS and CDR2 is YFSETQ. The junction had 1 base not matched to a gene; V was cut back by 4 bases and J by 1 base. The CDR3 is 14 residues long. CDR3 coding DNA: TGCGCCAGCAGCGGGACAGGGGCGAACACTGAAGCTTTCTTT. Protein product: CASSGTGANTEAFF.

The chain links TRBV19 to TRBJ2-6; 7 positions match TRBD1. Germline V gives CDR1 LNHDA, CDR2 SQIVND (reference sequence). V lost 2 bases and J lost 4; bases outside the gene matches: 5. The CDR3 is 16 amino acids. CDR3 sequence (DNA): TGTGCCAGTAGTATATCGACAGGGTTGGGGGCCAACGTCCTGACTTTC. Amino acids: CASSISTGLGANVLTF. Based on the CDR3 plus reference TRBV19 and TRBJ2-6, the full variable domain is DGGITQSPKYLFRKEGQNVTLSCEQNLNHDAMYWYRQDPGQGLRLIYYSQIVNDFQKGDIAEGYSVSREKKESFPLTVTSAQKNPTAFYLCASSISTGLGANVLTFGAGSRLTVL.

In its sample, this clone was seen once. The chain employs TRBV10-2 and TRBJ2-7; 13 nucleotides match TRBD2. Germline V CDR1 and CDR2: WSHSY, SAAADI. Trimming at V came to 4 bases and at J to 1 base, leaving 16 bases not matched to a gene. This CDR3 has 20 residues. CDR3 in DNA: TGCGCCAGCAGTGGGGCCGGGACTAGCGGGAAGGGACAGTGGTCCTACGAGCAGTACTTC. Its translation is CASSGAGTSGKGQWSYEQYF.

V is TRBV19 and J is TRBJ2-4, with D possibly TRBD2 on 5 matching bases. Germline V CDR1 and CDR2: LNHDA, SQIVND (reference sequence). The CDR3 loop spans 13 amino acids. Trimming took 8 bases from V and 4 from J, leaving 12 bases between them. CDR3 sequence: CASGSGSKNIQYF. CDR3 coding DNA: TGTGCCAGTGGGTCGGGGTCTAAAAACATTCAGTACTTC.

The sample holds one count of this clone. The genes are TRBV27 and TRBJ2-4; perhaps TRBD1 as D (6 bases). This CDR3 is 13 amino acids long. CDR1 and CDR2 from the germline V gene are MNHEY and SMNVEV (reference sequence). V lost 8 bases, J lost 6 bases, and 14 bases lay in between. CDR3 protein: CASRQEERNIQYF. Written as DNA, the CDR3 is TGTGCCAGCCGACAGGAGGAGCGAAACATTCAGTACTTC.

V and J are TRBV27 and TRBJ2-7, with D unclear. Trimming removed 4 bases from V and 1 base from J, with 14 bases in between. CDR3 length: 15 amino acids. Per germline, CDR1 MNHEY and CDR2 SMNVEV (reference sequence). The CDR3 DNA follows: TGTGCCAGCAGTTCGCTCTCTGGCGGATCCTACGAGCAGTACTTC. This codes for CASSSLSGGSYEQYF.

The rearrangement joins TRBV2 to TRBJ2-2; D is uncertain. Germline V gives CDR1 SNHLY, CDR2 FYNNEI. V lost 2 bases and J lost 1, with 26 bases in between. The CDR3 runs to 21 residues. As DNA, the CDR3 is TGTGCCAGCAGTGAAAACCCGGGTTCGGGCCGCACCTTCAAGAACACCGGGGAGCTGTTTTTT. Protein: CASSENPGSGRTFKNTGELFF.

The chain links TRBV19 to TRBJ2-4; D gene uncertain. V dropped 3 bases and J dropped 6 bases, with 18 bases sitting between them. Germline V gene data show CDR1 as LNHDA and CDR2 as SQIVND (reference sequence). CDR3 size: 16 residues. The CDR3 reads CASSIGKQLQRNIQYF. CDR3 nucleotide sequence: TGTGCCAGTAGTATCGGAAAACAGCTCCAAAGAAACATTCAGTACTTC.

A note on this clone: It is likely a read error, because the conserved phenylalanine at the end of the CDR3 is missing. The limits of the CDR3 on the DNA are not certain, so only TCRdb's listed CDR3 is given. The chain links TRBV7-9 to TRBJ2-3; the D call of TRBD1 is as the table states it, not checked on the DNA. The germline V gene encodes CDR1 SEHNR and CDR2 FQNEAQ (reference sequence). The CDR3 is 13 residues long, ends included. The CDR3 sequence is CASSLFSGNPVIL.

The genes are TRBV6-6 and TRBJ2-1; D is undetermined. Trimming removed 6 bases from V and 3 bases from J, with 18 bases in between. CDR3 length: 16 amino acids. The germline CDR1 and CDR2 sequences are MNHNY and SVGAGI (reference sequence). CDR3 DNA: TGTGCCAGCAGGGGCCTGGGCCCACCCCTCTACAATGAGCAGTTCTTC. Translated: CASRGLGPPLYNEQFF.

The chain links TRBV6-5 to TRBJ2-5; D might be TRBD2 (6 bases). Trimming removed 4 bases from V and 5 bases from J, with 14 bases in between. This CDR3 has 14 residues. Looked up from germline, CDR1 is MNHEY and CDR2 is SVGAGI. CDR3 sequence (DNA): TGTGCCAGCAGTTGGGACTCACCGTCGGAGACCCAGTACTTC. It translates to CASSWDSPSETQYF.

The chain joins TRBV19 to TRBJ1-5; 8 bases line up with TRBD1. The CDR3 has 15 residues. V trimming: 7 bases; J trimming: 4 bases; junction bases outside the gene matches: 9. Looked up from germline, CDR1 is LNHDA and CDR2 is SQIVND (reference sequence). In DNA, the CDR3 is TGTGCCAGTACCATCACAGGGGGGGGGAATCAGCCCCAGCATTTT. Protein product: CASTITGGGNQPQHF.

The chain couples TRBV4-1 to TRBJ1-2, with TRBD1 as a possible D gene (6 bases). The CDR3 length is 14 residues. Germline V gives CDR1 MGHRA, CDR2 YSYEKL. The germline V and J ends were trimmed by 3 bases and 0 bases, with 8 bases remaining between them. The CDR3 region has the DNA TGCGCCAGCAGCCACCCAGGGGCTAACTATGGCTACACCTTC. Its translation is CASSHPGANYGYTF.

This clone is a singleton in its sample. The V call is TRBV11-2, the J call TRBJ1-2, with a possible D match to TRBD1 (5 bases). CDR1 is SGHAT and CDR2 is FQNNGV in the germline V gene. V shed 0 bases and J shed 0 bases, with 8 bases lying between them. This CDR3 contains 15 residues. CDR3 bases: TGTGCCAGCAGCTTAGAGAGGGGTGCTAACTATGGCTACACCTTC. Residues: CASSLERGANYGYTF.

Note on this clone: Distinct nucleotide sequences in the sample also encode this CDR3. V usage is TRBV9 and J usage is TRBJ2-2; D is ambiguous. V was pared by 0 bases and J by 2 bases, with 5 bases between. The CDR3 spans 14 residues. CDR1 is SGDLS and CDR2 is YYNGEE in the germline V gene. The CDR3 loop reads CASSVGANTGELFF. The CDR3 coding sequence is TGTGCCAGCAGCGTAGGTGCCAACACCGGGGAGCTGTTTTTT.

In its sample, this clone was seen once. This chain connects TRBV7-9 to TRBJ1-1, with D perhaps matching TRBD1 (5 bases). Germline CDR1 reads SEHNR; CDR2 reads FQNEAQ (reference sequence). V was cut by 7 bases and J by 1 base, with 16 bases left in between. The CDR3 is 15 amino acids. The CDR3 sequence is CASTETGTGNTEAFF. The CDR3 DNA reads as TGTGCCAGCACTGAGACCGGTACAGGGAACACTGAAGCTTTCTTT.

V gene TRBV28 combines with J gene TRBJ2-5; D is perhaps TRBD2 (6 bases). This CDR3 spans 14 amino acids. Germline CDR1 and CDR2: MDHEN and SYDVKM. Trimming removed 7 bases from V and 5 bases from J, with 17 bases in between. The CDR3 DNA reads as TGTGCCAGCATTAGCGGTCTGGGGTGGGAGACCCAGTACTTC. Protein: CASISGLGWETQYF.